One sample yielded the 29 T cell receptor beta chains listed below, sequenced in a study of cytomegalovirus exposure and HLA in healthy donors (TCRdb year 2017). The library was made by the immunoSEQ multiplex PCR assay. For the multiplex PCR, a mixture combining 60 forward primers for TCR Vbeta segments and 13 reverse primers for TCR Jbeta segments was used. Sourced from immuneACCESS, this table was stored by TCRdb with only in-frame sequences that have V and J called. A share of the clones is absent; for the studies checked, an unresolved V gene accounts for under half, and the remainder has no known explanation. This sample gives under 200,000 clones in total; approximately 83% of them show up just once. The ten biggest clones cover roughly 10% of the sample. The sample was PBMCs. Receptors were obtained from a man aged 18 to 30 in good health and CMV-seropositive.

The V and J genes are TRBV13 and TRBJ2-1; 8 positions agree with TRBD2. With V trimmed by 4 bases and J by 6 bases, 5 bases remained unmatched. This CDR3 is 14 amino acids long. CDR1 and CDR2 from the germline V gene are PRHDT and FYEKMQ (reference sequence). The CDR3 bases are TGTGCCAGCAGCTCCAGCGGGGGCCGCAATGAGCAGTTCTTC. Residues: CASSSSGGRNEQFF.

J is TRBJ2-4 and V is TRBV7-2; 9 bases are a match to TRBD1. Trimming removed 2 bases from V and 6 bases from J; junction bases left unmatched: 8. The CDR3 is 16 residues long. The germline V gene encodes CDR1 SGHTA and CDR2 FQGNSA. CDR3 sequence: CASSLPEQGASNIQYF. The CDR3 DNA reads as TGTGCCAGCAGCTTACCCGAACAGGGGGCCTCAAACATTCAGTACTTC.

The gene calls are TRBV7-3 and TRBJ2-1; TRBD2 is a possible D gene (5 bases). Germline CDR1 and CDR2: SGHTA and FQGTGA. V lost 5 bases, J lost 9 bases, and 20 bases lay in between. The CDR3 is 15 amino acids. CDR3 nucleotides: TGTGCCAGCAGCCACGTTTGGGGAGCGGCCATTGAGCAGTTCTTC. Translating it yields CASSHVWGAAIEQFF. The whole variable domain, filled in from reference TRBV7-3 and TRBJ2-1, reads GAGVSQTPSNKVTEKGKYVELRCDPISGHTALYWYRQSLGQGPEFLIYFQGTGAADDSGLPNDRFFAVRPEGSVSTLKIQRTERGDSAVYLCASSHVWGAAIEQFFGPGTRLTVL.

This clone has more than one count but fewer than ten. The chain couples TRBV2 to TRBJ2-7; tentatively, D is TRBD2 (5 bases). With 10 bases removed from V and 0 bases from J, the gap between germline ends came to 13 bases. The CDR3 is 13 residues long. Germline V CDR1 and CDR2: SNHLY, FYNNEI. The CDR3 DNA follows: TGTGCCACCACCAGGCGGGCCTCCTACGAGCAGTACTTC. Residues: CATTRRASYEQYF.

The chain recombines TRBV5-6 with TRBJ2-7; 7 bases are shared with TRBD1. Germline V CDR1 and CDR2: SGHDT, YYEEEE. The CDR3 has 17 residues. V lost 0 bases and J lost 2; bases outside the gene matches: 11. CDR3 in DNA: TGTGCCAGCAGCTTGGGGTTTATAAGTCAGGGGGCCTACGAGCAGTACTTC. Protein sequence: CASSLGFISQGAYEQYF. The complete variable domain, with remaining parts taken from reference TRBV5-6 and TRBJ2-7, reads DAGVTQSPTHLIKTRGQQVTLRCSPKSGHDTVSWYQQALGQGPQFIFQYYEEEERQRGNFPDRFSGHQFPNYSSELNVNALLLGDSALYLCASSLGFISQGAYEQYFGPGTRLTVT.

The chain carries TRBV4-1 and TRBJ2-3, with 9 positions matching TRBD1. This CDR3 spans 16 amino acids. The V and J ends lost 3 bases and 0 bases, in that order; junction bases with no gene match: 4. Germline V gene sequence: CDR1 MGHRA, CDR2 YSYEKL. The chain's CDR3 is CASSQTGTGSTDTQYF. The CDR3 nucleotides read TGCGCCAGCAGCCAGACCGGGACAGGGAGCACAGATACGCAGTATTTT.

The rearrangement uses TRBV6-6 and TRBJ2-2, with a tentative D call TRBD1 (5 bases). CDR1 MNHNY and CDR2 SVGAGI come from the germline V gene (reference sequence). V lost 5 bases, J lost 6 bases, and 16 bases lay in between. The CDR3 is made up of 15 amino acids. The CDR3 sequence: CASSPGGRVSGELFF. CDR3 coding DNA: TGTGCCAGCAGTCCTGGCGGCAGGGTATCCGGGGAGCTGTTTTTT.

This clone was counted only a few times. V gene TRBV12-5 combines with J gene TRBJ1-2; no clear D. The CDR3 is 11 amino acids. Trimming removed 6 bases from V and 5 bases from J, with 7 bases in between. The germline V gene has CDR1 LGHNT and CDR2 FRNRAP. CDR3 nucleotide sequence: TGTGCTAGTGGCATCCAGTATGGCTACACCTTC. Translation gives CASGIQYGYTF.

DNA for the CDR3: TGCGCCAGCAGCTTGGGGGCTTTAGGGGGTAATGAAAAACTGTTTTTT. Protein product: CASSLGALGGNEKLFF. V and J are TRBV5-1 and TRBJ1-4, with D tentatively TRBD1 (6 bases). The V end was cut by 0 bases, the J end by 4 bases, with 13 bases between. The CDR3 consists of 16 residues. Germline CDR1 reads SGHRS; CDR2 reads YFSETQ.

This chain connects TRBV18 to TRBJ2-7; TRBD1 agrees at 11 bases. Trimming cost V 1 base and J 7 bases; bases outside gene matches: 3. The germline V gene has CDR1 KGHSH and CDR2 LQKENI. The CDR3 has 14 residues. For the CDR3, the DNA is TGTGCCAGCTCACCACTCCGGGACAGGGGGGAGCAGTACTTC. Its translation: CASSPLRDRGEQYF.

CDR3 amino acids: CASSLPGQNYGYTF. CDR3 bases: TGCGCCAGCAGCTTACCGGGACAGAACTATGGCTACACCTTC. The chain recombines TRBV5-1 with TRBJ1-2, with 7 nucleotides matching TRBD1. The CDR3 has 14 residues. After removal of 2 bases from V and 2 bases from J, the junction contained 3 bases not matched to a gene. CDR1 and CDR2 (germline): SGHRS, YFSETQ.

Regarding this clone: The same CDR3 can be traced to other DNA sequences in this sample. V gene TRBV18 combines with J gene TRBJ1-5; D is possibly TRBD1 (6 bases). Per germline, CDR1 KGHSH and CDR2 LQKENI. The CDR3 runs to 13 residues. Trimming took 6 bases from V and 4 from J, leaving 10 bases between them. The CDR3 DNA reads TGTGCCAGCTCCCCCGACAGGAATCAGCCCCAGCATTTT. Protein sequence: CASSPDRNQPQHF.

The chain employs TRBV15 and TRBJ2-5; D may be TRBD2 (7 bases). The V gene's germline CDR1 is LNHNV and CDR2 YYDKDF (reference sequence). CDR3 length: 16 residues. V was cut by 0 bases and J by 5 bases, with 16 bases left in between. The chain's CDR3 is CATSRDSGGFTETQYF. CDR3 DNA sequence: TGTGCCACCAGCAGAGACTCGGGGGGCTTCACTGAGACCCAGTACTTC. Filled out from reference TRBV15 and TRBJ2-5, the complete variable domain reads DAMVIQNPRYQVTQFGKPVTLSCSQTLNHNVMYWYQQKSSQAPKLLFHYYDKDFNNEADTPDNFQSRRPNTSFCFLDIRSPGLGDTAMYLCATSRDSGGFTETQYFGPGTRLLVL.

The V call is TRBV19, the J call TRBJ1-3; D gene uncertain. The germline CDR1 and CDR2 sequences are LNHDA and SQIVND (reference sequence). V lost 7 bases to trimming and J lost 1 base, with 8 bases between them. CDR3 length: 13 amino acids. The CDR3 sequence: CASKELSGNTIYF. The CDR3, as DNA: TGTGCCAGTAAGGAGTTATCTGGAAACACCATATATTTT.

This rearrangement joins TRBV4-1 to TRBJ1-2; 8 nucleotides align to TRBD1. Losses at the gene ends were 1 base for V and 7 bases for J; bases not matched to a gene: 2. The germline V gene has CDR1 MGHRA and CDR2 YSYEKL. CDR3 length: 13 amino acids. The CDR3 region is CASSQGTGGGYTF. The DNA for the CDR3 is TGCGCCAGCAGCCAAGGTACAGGGGGTGGCTACACCTTC.

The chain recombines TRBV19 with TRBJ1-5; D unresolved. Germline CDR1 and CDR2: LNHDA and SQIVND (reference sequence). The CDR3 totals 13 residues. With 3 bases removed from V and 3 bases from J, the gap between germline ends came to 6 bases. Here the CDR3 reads CASSMRHNQPQHF. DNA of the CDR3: TGTGCCAGTAGTATGAGACACAATCAGCCCCAGCATTTT. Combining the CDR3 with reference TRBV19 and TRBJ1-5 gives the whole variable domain DGGITQSPKYLFRKEGQNVTLSCEQNLNHDAMYWYRQDPGQGLRLIYYSQIVNDFQKGDIAEGYSVSREKKESFPLTVTSAQKNPTAFYLCASSMRHNQPQHFGDGTRLSIL.

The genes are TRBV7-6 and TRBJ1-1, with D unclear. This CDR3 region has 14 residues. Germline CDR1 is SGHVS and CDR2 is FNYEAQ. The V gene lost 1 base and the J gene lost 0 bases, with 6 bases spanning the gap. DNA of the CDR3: TGTGCCAGCAGCTTAGACATTCTGAACACTGAAGCTTTCTTT. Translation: CASSLDILNTEAFF.

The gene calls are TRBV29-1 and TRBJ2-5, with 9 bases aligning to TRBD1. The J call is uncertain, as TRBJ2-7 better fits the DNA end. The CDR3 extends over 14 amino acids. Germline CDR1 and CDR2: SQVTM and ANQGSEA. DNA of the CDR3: TGCAGCGTCGCTACAGGGGGCAGCTCCTACGAGCAGTACTTC. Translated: CSVATGGSSYEQYF.

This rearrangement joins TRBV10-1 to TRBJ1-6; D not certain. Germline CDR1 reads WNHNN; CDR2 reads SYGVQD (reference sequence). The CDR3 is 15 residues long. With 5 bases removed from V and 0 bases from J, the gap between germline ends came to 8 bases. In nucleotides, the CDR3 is TGCGCCAGCAGTTCAGGAAGCTCCTATAATTCACCCCTCCACTTT. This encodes CASSSGSSYNSPLHF.

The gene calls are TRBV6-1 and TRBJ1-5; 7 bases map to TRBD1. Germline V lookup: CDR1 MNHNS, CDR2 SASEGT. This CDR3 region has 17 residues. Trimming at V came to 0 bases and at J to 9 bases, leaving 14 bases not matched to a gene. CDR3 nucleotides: TGTGCCAGCAGTGAAGCTACCGCAGGGGGATCACCCCGGCCCCAGCATTTT. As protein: CASSEATAGGSPRPQHF.

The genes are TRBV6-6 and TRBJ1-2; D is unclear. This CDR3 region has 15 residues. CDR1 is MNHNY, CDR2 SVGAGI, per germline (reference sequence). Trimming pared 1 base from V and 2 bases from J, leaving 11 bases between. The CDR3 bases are TGTGCCAGCAGTTACTTATTTGGGCAGAACTATGGCTACACCTTC. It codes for CASSYLFGQNYGYTF.

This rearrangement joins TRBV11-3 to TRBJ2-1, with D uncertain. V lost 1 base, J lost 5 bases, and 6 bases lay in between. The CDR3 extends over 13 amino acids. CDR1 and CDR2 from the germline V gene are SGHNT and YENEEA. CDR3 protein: CASSLGANNEQFF. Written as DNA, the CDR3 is TGTGCCAGCAGCTTAGGTGCTAACAATGAGCAGTTCTTC.

CDR3 residues: CASSSEGARTEAFF. As DNA, the CDR3 is TGTGCCAGCAGTTCAGAAGGGGCGCGCACTGAAGCTTTCTTT. The chain links TRBV7-2 to TRBJ1-1, with D maybe TRBD1 (5 bases). CDR1 SGHTA and CDR2 FQGNSA come from the germline V gene. Trimming left V 6 bases short and J 4 bases short, with 15 bases between. The CDR3 is 14 residues long.

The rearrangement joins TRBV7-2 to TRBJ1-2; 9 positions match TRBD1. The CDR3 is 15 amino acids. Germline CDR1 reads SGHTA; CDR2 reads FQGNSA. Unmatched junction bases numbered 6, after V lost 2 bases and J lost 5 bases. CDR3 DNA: TGTGCCAGCAGCTTAACGAACAGGGGGCTTTATGGCTACACCTTC. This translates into CASSLTNRGLYGYTF.

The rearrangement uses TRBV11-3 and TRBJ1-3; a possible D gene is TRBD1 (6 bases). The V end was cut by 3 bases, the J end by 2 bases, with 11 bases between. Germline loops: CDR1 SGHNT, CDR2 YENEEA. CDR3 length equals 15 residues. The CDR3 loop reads CASSFGTLPGNTIYF. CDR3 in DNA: TGTGCCAGCAGCTTCGGGACATTACCTGGAAACACCATATATTTT.

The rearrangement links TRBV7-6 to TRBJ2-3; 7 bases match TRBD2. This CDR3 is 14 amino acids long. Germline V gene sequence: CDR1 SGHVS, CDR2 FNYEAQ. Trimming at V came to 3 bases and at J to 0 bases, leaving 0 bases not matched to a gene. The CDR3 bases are TGTGCCAGCAGCTTTAGCGGGAGCACAGATACGCAGTATTTT. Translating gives CASSFSGSTDTQYF.

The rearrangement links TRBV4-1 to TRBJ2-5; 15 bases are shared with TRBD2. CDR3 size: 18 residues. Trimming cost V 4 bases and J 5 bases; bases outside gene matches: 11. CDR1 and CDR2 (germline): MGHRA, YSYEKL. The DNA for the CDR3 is TGCGCCAGCAGCCCGCGGACTAGCGGGGGGGCTCTAGGTGAGACCCAGTACTTC. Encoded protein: CASSPRTSGGALGETQYF.

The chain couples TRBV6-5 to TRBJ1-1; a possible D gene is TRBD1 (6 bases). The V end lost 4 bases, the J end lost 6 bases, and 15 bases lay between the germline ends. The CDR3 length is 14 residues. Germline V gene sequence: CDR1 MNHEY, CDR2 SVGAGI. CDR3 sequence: CASSSSGTQSEAFF. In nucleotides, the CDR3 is TGTGCCAGCAGTTCCTCCGGGACACAATCTGAAGCTTTCTTT.

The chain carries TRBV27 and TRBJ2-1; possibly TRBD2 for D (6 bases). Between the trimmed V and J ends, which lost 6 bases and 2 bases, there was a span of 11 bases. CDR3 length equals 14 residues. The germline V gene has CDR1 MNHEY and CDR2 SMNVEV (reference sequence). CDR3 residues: CASSRAGTYNEQFF. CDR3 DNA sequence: TGTGCCAGCAGCCGGGCGGGGACCTACAATGAGCAGTTCTTC.